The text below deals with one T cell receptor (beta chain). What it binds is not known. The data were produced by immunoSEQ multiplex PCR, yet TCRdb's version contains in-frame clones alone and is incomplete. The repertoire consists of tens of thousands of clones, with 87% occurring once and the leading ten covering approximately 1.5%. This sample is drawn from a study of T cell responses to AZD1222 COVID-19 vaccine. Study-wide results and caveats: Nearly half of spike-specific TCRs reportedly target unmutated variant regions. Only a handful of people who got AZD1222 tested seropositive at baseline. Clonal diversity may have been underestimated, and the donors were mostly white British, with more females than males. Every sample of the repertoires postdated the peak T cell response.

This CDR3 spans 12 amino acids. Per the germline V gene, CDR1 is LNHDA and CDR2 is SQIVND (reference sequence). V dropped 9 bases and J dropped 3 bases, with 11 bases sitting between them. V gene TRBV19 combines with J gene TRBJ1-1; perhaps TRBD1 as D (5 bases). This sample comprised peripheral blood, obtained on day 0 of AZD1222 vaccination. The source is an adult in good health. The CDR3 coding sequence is TGTGCCAGCTGGGGACGGGACACTGAAGCTTTCTTT. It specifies CASWGRDTEAFF. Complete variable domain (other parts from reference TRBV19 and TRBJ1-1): DGGITQSPKYLFRKEGQNVTLSCEQNLNHDAMYWYRQDPGQGLRLIYYSQIVNDFQKGDIAEGYSVSREKKESFPLTVTSAQKNPTAFYLCASWGRDTEAFFGQGTRLTVV.